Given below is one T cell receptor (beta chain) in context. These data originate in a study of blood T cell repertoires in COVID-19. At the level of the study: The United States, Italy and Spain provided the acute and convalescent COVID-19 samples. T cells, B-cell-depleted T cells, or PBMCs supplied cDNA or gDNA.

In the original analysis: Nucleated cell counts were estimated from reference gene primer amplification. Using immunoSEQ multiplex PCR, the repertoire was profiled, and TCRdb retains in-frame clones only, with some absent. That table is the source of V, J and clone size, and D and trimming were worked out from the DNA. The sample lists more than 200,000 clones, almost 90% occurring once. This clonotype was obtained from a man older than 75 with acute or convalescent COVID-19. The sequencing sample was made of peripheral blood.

CDR3 residues: CASSLTGGLAGGKLYTQYF. CDR3 nucleotide sequence: TGTGCCAGCAGCTTAACGGGAGGACTAGCGGGGGGAAAACTCTATACGCAGTATTTT. The rearrangement joins TRBV7-3 to TRBJ2-3, with TRBD2 matching 14 bases. The germline V gene has CDR1 SGHTA and CDR2 FQGTGA. CDR3 size: 19 residues. Trimming removed 0 bases from V and 7 bases from J; junction bases left unmatched: 12.